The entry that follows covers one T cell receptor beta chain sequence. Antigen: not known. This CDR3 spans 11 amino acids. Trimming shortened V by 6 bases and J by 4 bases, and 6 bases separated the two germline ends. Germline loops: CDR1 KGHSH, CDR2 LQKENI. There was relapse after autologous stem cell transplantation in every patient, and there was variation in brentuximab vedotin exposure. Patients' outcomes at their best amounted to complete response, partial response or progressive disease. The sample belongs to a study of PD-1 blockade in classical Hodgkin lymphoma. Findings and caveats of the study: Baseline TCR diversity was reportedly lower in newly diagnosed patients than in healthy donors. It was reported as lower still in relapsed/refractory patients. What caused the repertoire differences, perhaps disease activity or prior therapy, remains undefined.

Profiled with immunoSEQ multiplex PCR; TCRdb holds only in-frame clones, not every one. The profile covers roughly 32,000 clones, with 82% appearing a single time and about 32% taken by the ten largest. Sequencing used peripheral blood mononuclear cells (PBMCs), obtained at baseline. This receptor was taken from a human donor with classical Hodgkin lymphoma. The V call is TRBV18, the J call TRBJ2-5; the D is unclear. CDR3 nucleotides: TGTGCCAGCTCTTCGGGAGAGACCCAGTACTTC. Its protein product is CASSSGETQYF.